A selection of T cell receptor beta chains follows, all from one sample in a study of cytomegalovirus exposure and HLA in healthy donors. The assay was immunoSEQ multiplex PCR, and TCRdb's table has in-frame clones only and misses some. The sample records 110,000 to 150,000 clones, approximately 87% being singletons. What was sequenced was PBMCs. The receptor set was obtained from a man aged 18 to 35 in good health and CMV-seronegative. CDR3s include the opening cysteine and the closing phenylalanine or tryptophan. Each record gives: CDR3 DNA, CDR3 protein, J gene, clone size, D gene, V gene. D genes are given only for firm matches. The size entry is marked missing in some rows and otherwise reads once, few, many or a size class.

DNA: TGTGCCAGCAGTGCGTGGACAGCCGGACCCGTTTTT; CDR3: CASSAWTAGPVF; J: TRBJ1-4; size: -; D: -; V: TRBV2
DNA: TGTGCCATCAGTGAGTCGATCATTACCCCTACCCTTAGGGGGGGTACTGAAGCTTTCTTT; CDR3: CAISESIITPTLRGGTEAFF; J: TRBJ1-1; size: once; D: -; V: TRBV10-3
DNA: TGTGCCAGCAGTGAGGACAGTCATAAGAATTCACCCCTCCACTTT; CDR3: CASSEDSHKNSPLHF; J: TRBJ1-6; size: once; D: -; V: TRBV2
DNA: TGTGCCAGCAGCTCCTTACGAAAGCGGGTTAACACCGGGGAGCTGTTTTTT; CDR3: CASSSLRKRVNTGELFF; J: TRBJ2-2; size: -; D: -; V: TRBV11-2
DNA: TGTGCCAGTAGTCCGGCGGGACAGGGAGATTCACCCCTCCACTTT; CDR3: CASSPAGQGDSPLHF; J: TRBJ1-6; size: -; D: TRBD1; V: TRBV19
DNA: TGTGCCAGCAGTTACCGGGACAGGGCAAATCAGCCCCAGCATTTT; CDR3: CASSYRDRANQPQHF; J: TRBJ1-5; size: -; D: TRBD1; V: TRBV2
DNA: TGTGCCAGCAGTCAGCAGGGGGGCGGTTCACCCCTCCACTTT; CDR3: CASSQQGGGSPLHF; J: TRBJ1-6; size: -; D: TRBD1; V: TRBV6-1
DNA: TGCGCCAGCAGCCAAGAATTCGGTCGGACAGGGAGCACAGATACGCAGTATTTT; CDR3: CASSQEFGRTGSTDTQYF; J: TRBJ2-3; size: -; D: TRBD1; V: TRBV4-3
DNA: TGTGCCAGCAGCTTGGGCGGGGCTCTAAATACGCAGTATTTT; CDR3: CASSLGGALNTQYF; J: TRBJ2-3; size: -; D: -; V: TRBV5-6
DNA: TGTGCCAGCAGCTTATCTGGGAGCTCCTACAATGAGCAGTTCTTC; CDR3: CASSLSGSSYNEQFF; J: TRBJ2-1; size: -; D: -; V: TRBV7-9
DNA: TGTGCCAGCAGCGTAGGGGCACAGGGGGCAGATACGCAGTATTTT; CDR3: CASSVGAQGADTQYF; J: TRBJ2-3; size: -; D: TRBD1; V: TRBV9
DNA: TGCGAAACACGCCCCCGGGACAGATTACCGAGCTCCTACAATGAGCAGTTCTTC; CDR3: CETRPRDRLPSSYNEQFF; J: TRBJ2-1; size: few; D: TRBD1; V: TRBV27
DNA: TGTGCCAGCAGTTACTCTCCTGACAATGAGCAGTTCTTC; CDR3: CASSYSPDNEQFF; J: TRBJ2-1; size: -; D: -; V: TRBV6-5
DNA: TGTGCCAGCAGCCAAGATAACACCCAAGCCAAAAACATTCAGTACTTC; CDR3: CASSQDNTQAKNIQYF; J: TRBJ2-4; size: -; D: -; V: TRBV4-2
DNA: TGCGCCAGCAGCTTGGACCTGGGGGGAATGAACACTGAAGCTTTCTTT; CDR3: CASSLDLGGMNTEAFF; J: TRBJ1-1; size: -; D: -; V: TRBV5-1
DNA: TGCGCCAGCAGCTCGACCGGGACAGGGGATTCACCCCTCCACTTT; CDR3: CASSSTGTGDSPLHF; J: TRBJ1-6; size: -; D: TRBD1; V: TRBV5-1
DNA: TGTGCCAGTAGTATCCCCGGACTAGCGGGAGGAGAGCAGTTCTTC; CDR3: CASSIPGLAGGEQFF; J: TRBJ2-1; size: -; D: TRBD2; V: TRBV19
DNA: TGTGCCATCAGTGCCTCGACAGGTGGGAACTATGGCTACACCTTC; CDR3: CAISASTGGNYGYTF; J: TRBJ1-2; size: once; D: -; V: TRBV10-3
DNA: TGTGCCAGCACCCCAGGGTTGAGCACTGAAGCTTTCTTT; CDR3: CASTPGLSTEAFF; J: TRBJ1-1; size: -; D: -; V: TRBV6-6
DNA: TGTGCCAGTAGTCCACCGGGACAGGGGTTTCTGAACACTGAAGCTTTCTTT; CDR3: CASSPPGQGFLNTEAFF; J: TRBJ1-1; size: -; D: TRBD1; V: TRBV19
DNA: TGTGCCAGCAGGCTAACTAGCGGGAGATACAATGAGCAGTTCTTC; CDR3: CASRLTSGRYNEQFF; J: TRBJ2-1; size: -; D: TRBD2; V: TRBV11-2
DNA: TGCGCCAGCAGCTTGGAAGGCACAGTGAACACTGAAGCTTTCTTT; CDR3: CASSLEGTVNTEAFF; J: TRBJ1-1; size: -; D: -; V: TRBV5-1
DNA: TGTGCCAGCAGCTCGTCACAGGGCTACTATGGCTACACCTTC; CDR3: CASSSSQGYYGYTF; J: TRBJ1-2; size: -; D: -; V: TRBV7-2
DNA: TGTGCCAGCAGCCCACAGACCGCCTACGAGCAGTACTTC; CDR3: CASSPQTAYEQYF; J: TRBJ2-7; size: -; D: -; V: TRBV6-5
DNA: TGTGCCAGCAGTTGGAACAGTAACTATGGCTACACCTTC; CDR3: CASSWNSNYGYTF; J: TRBJ1-2; size: -; D: -; V: TRBV6-6
DNA: TGTGCCAGCAGTTTTCCGGGACAGGGGGGCACAGATACGCAGTATTTT; CDR3: CASSFPGQGGTDTQYF; J: TRBJ2-3; size: -; D: TRBD1; V: TRBV28
DNA: TGCGCCAGCAGCCTGAAATCGACCTCAACGGCTTTTCCGGGCACTGAAGCTTTCTTT; CDR3: CASSLKSTSTAFPGTEAFF; J: TRBJ1-1; size: -; D: -; V: TRBV5-1
DNA: TGCGCCAGCGGACAGGGGACAAGATCATCTGAAGCTTTCTTT; CDR3: CASGQGTRSSEAFF; J: TRBJ1-1; size: -; D: TRBD1; V: TRBV4-1
DNA: TGTGCCAGCAGTGAAGCTGGTCGGGGGTCTGGGGCCAACGTCCTGACTTTC; CDR3: CASSEAGRGSGANVLTF; J: TRBJ2-6; size: -; D: -; V: TRBV2
DNA: TGTGCCAGCAGCTGTAGCGGGAGGGGTTGGGGTTATGAGACCCAGTACTTC; CDR3: CASSCSGRGWGYETQYF; J: TRBJ2-5; size: -; D: TRBD2; V: TRBV5-6
DNA: TGTGCCACCAGCTTCGACAGGGCTTCTAATGAAAAACTGTTTTTT; CDR3: CATSFDRASNEKLFF; J: TRBJ1-4; size: -; D: TRBD1; V: TRBV15
DNA: TGTGCCAGCAGCTTGGACAAATACGAGCAGTACTTC; CDR3: CASSLDKYEQYF; J: TRBJ2-7; size: -; D: -; V: TRBV5-6
DNA: TGTGCCAGCAGTGAGCTAGGGGGCGCGGGCTCACCCCTCCACTTT; CDR3: CASSELGGAGSPLHF; J: TRBJ1-6; size: -; D: TRBD1; V: TRBV6-1
DNA: TGTGCCAGCAACATGGGGGGGCTTAGCACAGATACGCAGTATTTT; CDR3: CASNMGGLSTDTQYF; J: TRBJ2-3; size: -; D: -; V: TRBV2
DNA: TGTGCCACCAGGCGAGACAGGAATAGCAATCAGCCCCAGCATTTT; CDR3: CATRRDRNSNQPQHF; J: TRBJ1-5; size: once; D: -; V: TRBV15
DNA: TGTGCCAGTCAGGGGGCCCTCCCTTGGTCCTACAATGAGCAGTTCTTC; CDR3: CASQGALPWSYNEQFF; J: TRBJ2-1; size: -; D: TRBD1; V: TRBV28
DNA: TGTGCCAGCAGTTACCCTTTGACAGGGTTTGATTCACCCCTCCACTTT; CDR3: CASSYPLTGFDSPLHF; J: TRBJ1-6; size: -; D: TRBD1; V: TRBV6-5
DNA: TGTGCCAGCAGCATCCGGTGGGGGGACCAAGAGACCCAGTACTTC; CDR3: CASSIRWGDQETQYF; J: TRBJ2-5; size: -; D: -; V: TRBV6-1
DNA: TGTGCCAGCAGCTCGGGACTAGCGGGAGGGAATGAGCAGTTCTTC; CDR3: CASSSGLAGGNEQFF; J: TRBJ2-1; size: -; D: TRBD2; V: TRBV7-2
DNA: TGTGCCAGCAGTCTCCTCGGACAGTACTATGGCTACACCTTC; CDR3: CASSLLGQYYGYTF; J: TRBJ1-2; size: -; D: -; V: TRBV28
DNA: TGTGCCAGCAGCCCCAGCGACAGGGCGGGAGGCTACACCTTC; CDR3: CASSPSDRAGGYTF; J: TRBJ1-2; size: -; D: TRBD1; V: TRBV11-2
DNA: TGTGCCAGCAGCCCGGGACAGGGTACCGGGGAGCTGTTTTTT; CDR3: CASSPGQGTGELFF; J: TRBJ2-2; size: -; D: TRBD1; V: TRBV11-3
DNA: TGTGCCAGCAGCCTGGGACTAGCGGGATACGAGCAGTACTTC; CDR3: CASSLGLAGYEQYF; J: TRBJ2-7; size: -; D: TRBD2; V: TRBV28
DNA: TGTGCCAGTAGTATGGCGGGGACGAACACTGAAGCTTTCTTT; CDR3: CASSMAGTNTEAFF; J: TRBJ1-1; size: -; D: -; V: TRBV19
DNA: TGTGCCAGCTCACCTCCCCCGGGGGAGAATGAGCAGTTCTTC; CDR3: CASSPPPGENEQFF; J: TRBJ2-1; size: -; D: -; V: TRBV18
DNA: TGTGCCACCAGCAGGGCCCTGGCGGTGACAGATACGCAGTATTTT; CDR3: CATSRALAVTDTQYF; J: TRBJ2-3; size: -; D: -; V: TRBV15
DNA: TGCGCCAGCAGTAAACTAGCGGGAGGGACACAACTTACCTACAATGAGCAGTTCTTC; CDR3: CASSKLAGGTQLTYNEQFF; J: TRBJ2-1; size: -; D: TRBD2; V: TRBV10-1
DNA: TGTGCCAGCAGCCTCCGTGGGGGTAGCGGGAGCCACGGGTACAATGAGCAGTTCTTC; CDR3: CASSLRGGSGSHGYNEQFF; J: TRBJ2-1; size: -; D: TRBD2; V: TRBV7-2
DNA: TGTGCCAGCAGTCTAGGACAGACCTTTGGCACCATATATTTT; CDR3: CASSLGQTFGTIYF; J: TRBJ1-3; size: -; D: -; V: TRBV28
DNA: TGCGCCAGCAGCTTGGCCACAGGCTTTTATGGCTACACCTTC; CDR3: CASSLATGFYGYTF; J: TRBJ1-2; size: once; D: -; V: TRBV5-1
DNA: TGTGCCAGCAGTGCCGGGACAGGTGCCCCTTATAGCAATCAGCCCCAGCATTTT; CDR3: CASSAGTGAPYSNQPQHF; J: TRBJ1-5; size: once; D: TRBD1; V: TRBV6-1
DNA: TGCGCCAGCGGATCTAGCGGGAATTCCGGGGAGCTGTTTTTT; CDR3: CASGSSGNSGELFF; J: TRBJ2-2; size: -; D: TRBD2; V: TRBV10-1
DNA: TGTGCCAGCAGCTTGGGTCTCACCTGGCATGGCTACACCTTC; CDR3: CASSLGLTWHGYTF; J: TRBJ1-2; size: -; D: -; V: TRBV5-6
DNA: TGTGCCAGCAGCTGGGGACAGGGGGCGGATCAGCCCCAGCATTTT; CDR3: CASSWGQGADQPQHF; J: TRBJ1-5; size: -; D: TRBD1; V: TRBV7-2
DNA: TGTGCCAGCAGCCCCCAGGGACAGGGGGTTTACAATGAGCAGTTCTTC; CDR3: CASSPQGQGVYNEQFF; J: TRBJ2-1; size: once; D: TRBD1; V: TRBV7-2
DNA: TGCGCCAGCAGCCAGATCTGGTCCAACAGGGGGCCGGTGCAGAATGAAAAACTGTTTTTT; CDR3: CASSQIWSNRGPVQNEKLFF; J: TRBJ1-4; size: -; D: TRBD1; V: TRBV4-3
DNA: TGTGCCAGCAGCTTAGGGACAGGGTGGGAGACCCAGTACTTC; CDR3: CASSLGTGWETQYF; J: TRBJ2-5; size: once; D: TRBD1; V: TRBV7-6